What follows are 26 T cell receptor beta chains derived from one specimen sequenced in a study of shared clonotypes between healthy human individuals (dated by TCRdb to the early 2020s). Receptors were amplified or captured by the immunoSEQ multiplex PCR assay. Imported from immuneACCESS, the table was reduced by TCRdb to in-frame sequences with V and J called. These copies leave out some clones; in studies compared against another copy, an unresolved V gene accounts for under half, and the cause of the remainder is not known. The sample includes approximately 980,000 clones, with 60% to 85% observed a single time. The ten biggest clones cover about 1.5% of the sample. The specimen sequenced was memory CD4+ T cells sorted from blood. The cell subset or site label of this sample denotes: CD45RA-negative fraction. All receptors derive from a man between 18 and 35 years old in good health.

The chain links TRBV2 to TRBJ2-3; 7 bases agree with TRBD1. Germline loops: CDR1 SNHLY, CDR2 FYNNEI. With V trimmed by 6 bases and J by 7 bases, 7 bases remained unmatched. The CDR3 spans 13 residues. Here the CDR3 reads CASRDSGGYTQYF. CDR3 nucleotide sequence: TGTGCCAGCAGAGATTCAGGGGGATATACGCAGTATTTT.

The table lists this clone with a count of one. A much larger clone is a single base away; this may be a read error. J is TRBJ1-2 and V is TRBV6-5; TRBD1 might be the D (5 bases). The germline V and J ends were trimmed by 6 bases and 4 bases, with 12 bases remaining between them. Germline CDR1 is MNHEY and CDR2 is SVGAGI. This CDR3 is 13 amino acids long. The CDR3 nucleotides read TGTGCCAGCAGCTCGGGACGGATCTATGGCTACACCTTC. It is translated as CASSSGRIYGYTF.

The rearrangement links TRBV5-1 to TRBJ1-5, with 7 positions matching TRBD1. The CDR3 is 14 residues long. With V trimmed by 4 bases and J by 6 bases, 7 bases remained unmatched. The germline CDR1 and CDR2 sequences are SGHRS and YFSETQ. CDR3 nucleotides: TGCGCCAGCAGCCCGGAGACAGGGAGTCAGCCCCAGCATTTT. This codes for CASSPETGSQPQHF.

The chain has TRBV6-1 and TRBJ2-7, with TRBD1 matching 11 bases. The CDR3 has 15 residues. The germline V gene has CDR1 MNHNS and CDR2 SASEGT. Trimming took 8 bases from V and 2 from J; bases not matched to a gene: 8. CDR3 region: CASGKAGQGAYEQYF. The CDR3 DNA sequence: TGTGCCAGCGGAAAAGCGGGACAGGGGGCCTACGAGCAGTACTTC.

V is TRBV5-8 and J is TRBJ1-2; possibly TRBD1 for D (6 bases). Germline-derived CDR1 and CDR2 are SGHTS and YDEGEE. This CDR3 contains 16 residues. Trimming pared 4 bases from V and 1 base from J, leaving 17 bases between. The CDR3 loop reads CASSLLKTGLNYGYTF. DNA of the CDR3: TGTGCCAGCAGCCTCCTGAAGACAGGCCTTAACTATGGCTACACCTTC.

This rearrangement joins TRBV5-5 to TRBJ2-7; D call uncertain. The CDR3 covers 14 residues. Trimming cost V 2 bases and J 5 bases, with 14 bases left between them. Per the germline V gene, CDR1 is SGHKS and CDR2 is YYEKEE (reference sequence). The CDR3 nucleotides are TGTGCCAGCAGCTTCGGTTGGGTTCAAGACGAGCAGTACTTC. The encoded protein is CASSFGWVQDEQYF.

This clone was found a few times. The genes are TRBV7-8 and TRBJ2-5; D gene uncertain. From germline, CDR1 is SGHVS and CDR2 FQNEAQ. This CDR3 spans 11 amino acids. Trimming took off 5 bases at V and 6 bases at J, with 7 bases between the two ends. The CDR3 here is CASSVDKTQYF. As DNA, the CDR3 is TGTGCCAGCAGCGTAGATAAGACCCAGTACTTC.

This rearrangement joins TRBV5-1 to TRBJ1-4, with D maybe TRBD1 (5 bases). This CDR3 region has 14 residues. Per the germline V gene, CDR1 is SGHRS and CDR2 is YFSETQ. The V and J ends lost 4 bases and 5 bases respectively, with 12 bases between them. The CDR3 DNA reads TGCGCCAGCAGCACGGACATACTAAATGAAAAACTGTTTTTT. It translates to CASSTDILNEKLFF.

On this clone: One junction end does not reproduce the germline sequence, and a read error may be involved. This chain connects TRBV7-7 to TRBJ2-2; a weak D match, TRBD1 (5 bases). CDR3 length: 14 amino acids. CDR1 SSHAT and CDR2 FNYEAQ come from the germline V gene (reference sequence). CDR3 nucleotide sequence: TGTGCTAGCAGCTTAGGCGGACAATCCGGGGAGCTGTTTTTT. The encoded protein is CASSLGGQSGELFF.

Remarks on this clone: The sample contains more than one DNA sequence encoding this CDR3. The chain employs TRBV6-5 and TRBJ1-5, with a tentative D call TRBD1 (5 bases). V was cut by 5 bases and J by 2 bases, with 10 bases left in between. Germline-derived CDR1 and CDR2 are MNHEY and SVGAGI. CDR3 size: 14 residues. The DNA of the CDR3 is TGTGCCAGCAGTCCTGGGGGAGGCAATCAGCCCCAGCATTTT. Protein product: CASSPGGGNQPQHF.

In this sample, this clone turned up many times. The CDR3 does not close with the conserved phenylalanine or tryptophan, likely indicating a read error. The DNA is left out, because the CDR3 cannot be placed on it with certainty; the CDR3 is given as TCRdb lists it. This chain connects TRBV6-1 to TRBJ2-7; the table calls TRBD1, which could not be checked here. Looked up from germline, CDR1 is MNHNS and CDR2 is SASEGT. 13 amino acids form the CDR3, both terminal residues included. The CDR3 loop is CASSDTPGQSPSI.

This chain uses TRBV10-2 with TRBJ2-5; D possibly corresponds to TRBD1 (6 bases). Germline V gene sequence: CDR1 WSHSY, CDR2 SAAADI. The CDR3 is 14 residues long. Trimming took 6 bases from V and 2 from J, leaving 13 bases between them. As DNA, the CDR3 is TGCGCCAGCAGAAATACAGGGTATCAAGAGACCCAGTACTTC. It specifies CASRNTGYQETQYF.

A remark on this clone: Within the sample, other DNA sequences also encode this same CDR3. This chain links TRBV2 with TRBJ1-2, with TRBD1 matching 7 bases. With 5 bases clipped from V and 7 bases from J, the junction kept 4 bases outside the gene matches. Germline V gene sequence: CDR1 SNHLY, CDR2 FYNNEI. The CDR3 length is 12 residues. CDR3 DNA: TGTGCCAGCAGTCGAGACAGGGCTGGCTACACCTTC. As protein: CASSRDRAGYTF.

This sequence joins TRBV5-1 and TRBJ2-1; D is possibly TRBD2 (6 bases). V lost 0 bases, J lost 2 bases, and 12 bases lay in between. CDR1 SGHRS and CDR2 YFSETQ come from the germline V gene. CDR3 length: 16 residues. CDR3 sequence reads: CASSLGRAFAYNEQFF. The CDR3 nucleotides are TGCGCCAGCAGCTTGGGGAGGGCTTTCGCCTACAATGAGCAGTTCTTC.

There are many counts of this clone. This sample also contains other DNA sequences that code for the same CDR3. The chain joins TRBV29-1 to TRBJ2-2, with TRBD2 matching 8 bases. The germline CDR1 and CDR2 sequences are SQVTM and ANQGSEA. The CDR3 spans 14 residues. After removal of 4 bases from V and 2 bases from J, the junction contained 3 bases not matched to a gene. CDR3 bases: TGCAGCGTTGGTACTAGCGGTAACACCGGGGAGCTGTTTTTT. Its translation is CSVGTSGNTGELFF.

The J gene is TRBJ2-5, the V gene TRBV12-5; D may be TRBD1 or TRBD2 (5 bases each). Trimming removed 2 bases from V and 1 base from J, with 14 bases in between. The germline V gene has CDR1 LGHNT and CDR2 FRNRAP. The CDR3 totals 16 residues. The chain's CDR3 is CASGLLIRGGQETQYF. CDR3 coding DNA: TGTGCTAGTGGTTTGCTAATACGTGGGGGCCAAGAGACCCAGTACTTC.

The chain is built from TRBV10-3 and TRBJ2-7; D uncertain. V lost 4 bases, J lost 3 bases, and 10 bases lay in between. This CDR3 contains 13 residues. Germline CDR1 is ENHRY and CDR2 is SYGVKD. Here the CDR3 reads CAISGGQLYEQYF. The CDR3 DNA reads TGTGCCATCAGTGGAGGTCAGCTCTACGAGCAGTACTTC.

This clone was detected once. This sequence joins TRBV7-9 and TRBJ1-1, with D unresolved. V was shortened by 3 bases and J by 1 base, with 9 bases between the two germline ends. The CDR3 totals 14 residues. The V gene's germline CDR1 is SEHNR and CDR2 FQNEAQ (reference sequence). CDR3 nucleotide sequence: TGTGCCAGCAGCTTGGTGACCTCGAACACTGAAGCTTTCTTT. Protein: CASSLVTSNTEAFF. Filled out from reference TRBV7-9 and TRBJ1-1, the complete variable domain reads DTGVSQNPRHKITKRGQNVTFRCDPISEHNRLYWYRQTLGQGPEFLTYFQNEAQLEKSRLLSDRFSAERPKGSFSTLEIQRTEQGDSAMYLCASSLVTSNTEAFFGQGTRLTVV.

Concerning this clone itself: Other nucleotide sequences in the sample specify the same CDR3. The chain couples TRBV7-2 to TRBJ2-7, with D perhaps TRBD2 (5 bases). This CDR3 comprises 14 residues. V gave up 0 bases and J gave up 2 bases, with 8 bases separating them. Germline CDR1 SGHTA, CDR2 FQGNSA. The CDR3 region is CASSLASGTYEQYF. CDR3 nucleotides: TGTGCCAGCAGCTTAGCCTCGGGGACCTACGAGCAGTACTTC.

This clone has only a few counts. The V gene is TRBV7-8, the J gene TRBJ1-2; D call uncertain. Germline assignment: CDR1 SGHVS and CDR2 FQNEAQ. V was cut by 4 bases and J by 3 bases, with 3 bases left in between. The CDR3 totals 11 residues. In DNA form, the CDR3 reads TGTGCCAGCAGCTCGGACTATGGCTACACCTTC. This codes for CASSSDYGYTF.

The chain couples TRBV2 to TRBJ1-5, with TRBD1 matching 9 bases. The CDR3 loop spans 15 amino acids. V was clipped by 1 base and J by 6 bases; unmatched bases: 4. Per germline, CDR1 SNHLY and CDR2 FYNNEI. The CDR3 bases are TGTGCCAGCAGTGAAGACAGGGGGCTATTTCAGCCCCAGCATTTT. This gives the protein CASSEDRGLFQPQHF. The variable domain in full, with the rest retrieved from reference TRBV2 and TRBJ1-5, is EPEVTQTPSHQVTQMGQEVILRCVPISNHLYFYWYRQILGQKVEFLVSFYNNEISEKSEIFDDQFSVERPDGSNFTLKIRSTKLEDSAMYFCASSEDRGLFQPQHFGDGTRLSIL.

The chain combines TRBV4-1 with TRBJ2-3; D gene uncertain. This CDR3 contains 16 residues. Germline V gives CDR1 MGHRA, CDR2 YSYEKL. V lost 1 base, J lost 6 bases, and 17 bases lay in between. CDR3 nucleotide sequence: TGCGCCAGCAGCCAAGTTGGACGACGAAGGGCGGATACGCAGTATTTT. Residues: CASSQVGRRRADTQYF.

The chain uses TRBV30 and TRBJ1-5; D remains ambiguous. The V gene lost 4 bases and the J gene lost 2 bases, with 18 bases spanning the gap. This CDR3 has 16 residues. CDR1 and CDR2 (germline): GTSNPN, SVGIG (reference sequence). CDR3 sequence reads: CAWMTKGQGGNQPQHF. For the CDR3, the DNA is TGTGCCTGGATGACCAAAGGGCAAGGCGGCAATCAGCCCCAGCATTTT. The full variable domain, its missing parts supplied by reference TRBV30 and TRBJ1-5, is SQTIHQWPATLVQPVGSPLSLECTVEGTSNPNLYWYRQAAGRGLQLLFYSVGIGQISSEVPQNLSASRPQDRQFILSSKKLLLSDSGFYLCAWMTKGQGGNQPQHFGDGTRLSIL.

This chain uses TRBV30 with TRBJ1-5; no definite D call. The CDR3 is 15 amino acids. V shed 5 bases and J shed 6 bases, with 20 bases lying between them. Germline CDR1 is GTSNPN and CDR2 is SVGIG (reference sequence). The CDR3 DNA sequence: TGTGCCTGGTCATGGTGGCGGGGAGAGGGTCAGCCCCAGCATTTT. Translated: CAWSWWRGEGQPQHF.

The V gene is TRBV30, the J gene TRBJ2-5; either TRBD1 or TRBD2 may fit D (5 bases each). CDR3 size: 15 residues. Trimming removed 2 bases from V and 4 bases from J, with 17 bases in between. The germline CDR1 and CDR2 sequences are GTSNPN and SVGIG (reference sequence). The CDR3 here is CAWSKRGGIPETQYF. The CDR3, as DNA: TGTGCCTGGAGTAAACGGGGCGGAATCCCAGAGACCCAGTACTTC.

The chain employs TRBV7-2 and TRBJ2-2, with D perhaps TRBD2 (6 bases). The CDR3 runs to 16 residues. Germline-derived CDR1 and CDR2 are SGHTA and FQGNSA. The V end lost 4 bases, the J end lost 1 base, and 13 bases lay between the germline ends. In DNA, the CDR3 is TGTGCCAGCAGCTCCGCAAGGAGGGAGAACACCGGGGAGCTGTTTTTT. It codes for CASSSARRENTGELFF. Combining the CDR3 with reference TRBV7-2 and TRBJ2-2 gives the whole variable domain GAGVSQSPSNKVTEKGKDVELRCDPISGHTALYWYRQSLGQGLEFLIYFQGNSAPDKSGLPSDRFSAERTGGSVSTLTIQRTQQEDSAVYLCASSSARRENTGELFFGEGSRLTVL.